This TCR beta chain was observed in a study of T-cell reconstitution after alpha-beta-depleted transplantation in children. This clonotype occurred a few times. Unique molecular identifiers were incorporated during preparation of the TCRbeta library. TCRdb fed the PCR reads into MiXCR, producing one record per CDR3 protein. The repertoire holds about 640,000 distinct CDR3 sequences, with roughly 15% as singletons. Trimming pared 6 bases from V and 7 bases from J, leaving 19 bases between. Germline CDR1 reads SQVTM; CDR2 reads ANQGSEA. The CDR3 contains 15 residues. V usage is TRBV29-1 and J usage is TRBJ1-6; D gene unclear. Sequences were derived from PBMCs from the stem cell graft donor, sampled from the stem cell graft. This TCR derives from a human donor who donated a stem cell graft to a child with acute myeloid leukemia. The CDR3 nucleotides read TGCAGCGTCCCTTGTTTGGGTTCGGGAAATTCACCCCTCCACTTT. The encoded protein is CSVPCLGSGNSPLHF. Full variable domain (outside the CDR3, taken from reference TRBV29-1 and TRBJ1-6): SAVISQKPSRDICQRGTSLTIQCQVDSQVTMMFWYRQQPGQSLTLIATANQGSEATYESGFVIDKFPISRPNLTFSTLTVSNMSPEDSSIYLCSVPCLGSGNSPLHFGNGTRLTVT.